This TCR beta chain originates from a study of read filtering for tumor transcriptome and immune sequencing. Study-level background: Whole-transcriptome libraries were prepared after DNase treatment.

This library used roughly 400 ng RNA and molecular barcoded adaptors spanning alpha/delta and beta/gamma chains. Via MiXCR, TCRdb re-called the reads, giving one row per CDR3 protein. The sample contains about 470 distinct CDR3 sequences, about 79% of which appear only once. In regard to this clonotype: Antigen specificity is unknown.

Study-level findings and limits: Even smaller IR-seq throughput identified most shared clonotypes.

V dropped 5 bases and J dropped 9 bases, with 11 bases sitting between them. CDR3 size: 12 residues. Looked up from germline, CDR1 is MNHNS and CDR2 is SASEGT. Input material: a population of CD138-negative cells sorted from bone marrow. The receptor comes from a donor aged 40 or older with multiple myeloma. This table probably holds off-target reads from a library built for another chain. The V gene is TRBV6-1, the J gene TRBJ2-1; D not resolved. Written as DNA, the CDR3 is TGTGCCAGCAGTTATGTGGCCGCTGAGCAGTTCTTC. This sequence encodes CASSYVAAEQFF.